This TCR beta chain was found in a study of blood T cell repertoires in COVID-19. Study background: Samples came from the United States, Italy and Spain, spanning acute and convalescent COVID-19.

Enrollees, roughly 18 to 90 years old, lived in about two dozen US areas. Methods used by the authors: Reference gene primer amplification gave nucleated cell count estimates. Assay used: immunoSEQ multiplex PCR; TCRdb lists only in-frame clones, some missing. V and J calls and clone size are as listed in that table; D and trimming were resolved from the DNA. The table includes about 250,000 clones, 86% detected once. This CDR3 is built from 15 residues. Trimming cost V 2 bases and J 11 bases; bases outside gene matches: 13. From germline, CDR1 is KGHSH and CDR2 LQKENI. Sequencing input: PBMCs or T cells enriched from blood (not recorded which). The clonotype comes from a man aged 35 to 55 who had recovered from COVID-19. This rearrangement joins TRBV18 to TRBJ2-7; 9 bases line up with TRBD2. In DNA, the CDR3 is TGTGCCAGCTCACCATCCCGGACTAGCGATTTAAGGAAGTACTTC. Its translation: CASSPSRTSDLRKYF.